This TCR beta chain was sequenced for a study of cytomegalovirus exposure and HLA in healthy donors (dated by TCRdb to the late 2010s). Describing the broader study: An earlier analysis of approximately 550 of the donors reported more than 250 Gb of sequence data and some 120 million unique TCR beta sequences from roughly 180 million T cells. To decide whether each TCR beta V gene segment behaved as functional or pseudogenic, an earlier analysis of some 570 of the donors relied on high-throughput TCR beta sequencing. The T cell repertoires of several hundred subjects were profiled by immunosequencing and related to cytomegalovirus serostatus. HLA typing covered class I and class II loci at four-digit resolution. Typing coverage differed by locus: A, B, C, DRB1 and DQB1 were typed in roughly 629-630 donors, DQA1 in 522, DPA1 in some 610, and DPB1 in roughly 450. A separate validation cohort of 100 to 150 different subjects was used in addition to the roughly 720-subject first cohort. Across approximately 400 genotyped donors of the cohort, an average of approximately 200,000 unique TCR beta nucleotide sequences per donor were sequenced, and approximately 19% of those sequences were non-productive. A later analysis re-analyzed previously published TCR beta repertoires from about 730 donors and added high-resolution HLA genotyping to study TCR occurrence patterns. A later genetic analysis took genome-wide SNP genotypes for about 65% of the roughly 670 donors and used that subset as a discovery cohort. Of the approximately 400 genotyped donors, 81% were placed in the genetic ancestry cluster associated with self-reported Caucasian donors. The study combined high-throughput TCR immunosequencing, statistical association of individual TCRs with disease status, and machine learning to predict cytomegalovirus infection status. Every discovery cohort repertoire had been produced on one sequencing platform. Rather than drawing on any new phenotypic data, the later analysis identified candidate immune exposures from TCR beta sequences and the way those sequences occurred across donors. An early release covering roughly 600 HLA-typed donors comprised roughly 300 gigabases of sequencing data and some 79 million unique TCR sequences. The aim of the study was to test whether cataloging public T cell receptors could identify signatures of past pathogen exposure. Because of strong linkage in the cohort, five DR-DQ haplotypes were treated as single units for association and clustering. Donor age, sex, ethnicity and CMV serostatus were collected together with the repertoire data.

The paper's findings and limits, for the study overall: In a later analysis, TCR association rates were found to vary across HLA loci, with the most associated TCRs seen for DRB1 alleles and the fewest for HLA-C alleles. Across donors, most TCR sequences were observed very rarely, whereas some public TCRs were present in many individuals. The earlier analysis of 587 of the donors excluded roughly 16 rarely observed V segments, including chromosome 9 orphons, because counts were too low. The only immune exposure information available for the cohort was CMV serostatus. Only TCR beta chains were sequenced in this cohort, and the absence of alpha or paired-chain data limited detectable features. In a later genetic analysis, a missense DCLRE1C variant was associated with V-gene and J-gene trimming of TCR beta chains, and the association was replicated in an independent cohort. Roughly uniform sequencing depth across donors was assumed in presence/absence analyses, although this assumption may not hold. In vitro tests confirmed that a few of the cytomegalovirus-associated TCR beta chains recognize cytomegalovirus antigens. HLA typing was unavailable for some donors at each locus, so association tests used only the typed subset. The 87-base-pair reads could not distinguish some IMGT-functional V segments, including TRBV6-2 and TRBV6-3, so those segments were excluded. The classifier was reported to diagnose cytomegalovirus status with high specificity and sensitivity in both the original cohort and the validation cohort. When HLA alleles, especially DR and DQ, strongly co-occurred, TCR associations were difficult to assign to individual alleles. In a later analysis, HLA-associated TCR beta chains were found to be more clonally expanded and to have lower generation probabilities than equally common non-associated chains. In a later analysis, several top co-occurrence clusters were reported to appear linked to parvovirus B19, influenza, CMV and Epstein-Barr virus. An earlier analysis of approximately 530 of the donors showed that most TCR beta V segments appeared in productive rearrangements either about 87% or about 30% of the time, which broadly matched IMGT annotations. A further reported finding was that TCR beta sequences accurately predicted the HLA-A and HLA-B alleles for most subjects in the first cohort. In a later genetic analysis, fewer N-insertions in productive TCRs were reported among donors in an Asian-associated ancestry cluster than the roughly 700-donor mean. A group of highly shared sequence variants was considered likely to be a technical artifact of the sequencing pipeline. The study gave a list of about 150 TCR beta chains associated with cytomegalovirus. Correlated functional status among segregating V segments might be attributable to linkage disequilibrium, but an unknown experimental factor could not be ruled out. It was suggested by the authors that the approach could potentially be generalized to other disease states and immunological phenotypes. At a false discovery rate of 0.05, a later analysis linked some 17,000 TCR beta sequences to specific HLA alleles. Most CMV-associated TCR beta chains appeared to be HLA-restricted in a later analysis, and the HLA associations seemed to be driven largely by CMV exposure.

At the junction V is shortened by 8 bases and J by 5 bases, with 13 bases in between. CDR1 and CDR2 were assigned from the germline V gene (reference sequence) as MNHNY and SVGAGI. There are 14 amino acids in the CDR3, from cysteine to phenylalanine inclusive. The kept DNA is CDR3 alone, 42 bases in frame from the first base. This clone was detected only once. Its antigen remains undetermined. No base quality information exists; no much larger clone differs at one position. The library was produced with the immunoSEQ multiplex PCR assay. A mixture of 60 forward primers for TCR Vbeta segments and 13 reverse primers for TCR Jbeta segments was used in the multiplex PCR. The CDR3 region of rearranged TCR beta genes was amplified from genomic DNA by a multiplex PCR assay. Amplified TCR beta libraries were sequenced as 87-base-pair reads on the Illumina HiSeq System. The authors processed their data as follows. A later analysis tallied about 77 million unique TCR beta chains across the 666 repertoires, and around 9.9 million of those chains were shared by two or more donors. Raw reads were error-corrected and collapsed into unique sequences by a nearest-neighbor algorithm in which closely related sequences were merged to remove PCR and sequencing errors. Alignment of CDR3 sequences to IMGT reference sequences was used to assign V, D and J gene segments. Each retained sequence needed at least a six-nucleotide match to both a V gene segment and a J gene segment. Rearrangements were called productive when the CDR3 lacked stop codons and stayed in frame with V and J; all others were non-productive. Following IMGT convention, CDR3 was defined as the stretch from the second conserved V-encoded cysteine up to the conserved J-encoded phenylalanine. The earlier analysis of fewer than 750 of the donors excluded sequences that lacked an unambiguous match to a single V gene segment. An earlier analysis of 587 of the donors classified V segments as functional when productive rearrangements were above 56.7% and as segregating when the standard deviation between donors was above 5%. A statistical classification framework was built for diagnosing cytomegalovirus status from the catalog of TCR beta chain sequences. V and J gene assignment, in a later analysis, came from comparing TCR nucleotide sequences with IMGT/GENE-DB human TR gene sequences. A later analysis assigned CDR3 sequences and most-parsimonious VDJ recombination scenarios with the TCRdist pipeline. In a later analysis, each TCR beta chain was defined by its CDR3 amino acid sequence together with its V-gene family, and reads lacking a unique V-gene family were excluded. To address suspected cross-contamination and a sequencing artifact, a later analysis removed roughly 640 highly shared, low-generation-probability nucleotide sequences. In a later analysis, a clonal expansion index for each public chain was calculated from normalized within-repertoire ranks of inferred template counts. A later analysis computed generation probabilities with a VDJ recombination model fitted to out-of-frame rearrangements, and checked the results against IGoR. A later analysis scored TCR-TCR, TCR-HLA and TCR-CMV co-occurrence with hypergeometric tests, applying a repertoire-size bias correction to TCR pairs. In a later analysis, false discovery rates were estimated by permuting HLA or CMV assignments 20 times. In a later analysis, co-occurring TCRs were grouped using DBSCAN, and TCRdist sequence similarity was added for clustering within HLA-allele-positive subsets. For co-occurrence clustering, repertoires with fewer than 30,000 or more than 120,000 public chains were excluded, along with five repertoires with anomalous nucleotide sharing. The immuneACCESS repertoire file appears here via TCRdb, limited to in-frame rearrangements. These files lack a portion of the clones; in checked studies, under half of the deficit traces to unresolved V genes, and the cause of the others is not known. D and trimming were read from the DNA, whereas the V and J calls and clone size are those reported in that table. Recorded for this sample are some 150,000 clones; about 88% of them occurred a single time. The ten largest clones add up to roughly 2.3% of the sample.

The cohort consisted of some 730 healthy bone marrow donors. Cohort members were all nominally healthy when sampled, although unrecorded immune exposures were likely present. The donor tested CMV seronegative, placing the donor among the roughly 400 seronegative members of the cohort. A peripheral blood sample was collected from each donor, and TCR beta sequencing was performed on peripheral blood mononuclear cells. Genomic DNA extraction from the blood cell samples was performed with the Qiagen DNeasy Blood Extraction Kit. The receptor was isolated from a woman between 18 and 29 years old in good health and CMV-seronegative. The sample consisted of PBMCs. This chain is built from TRBV6-6 and TRBJ1-6; the D gene cannot be named for sure. The DNA sequence is as follows: TGTGCCAGCTGGCGACAAAATAATAATTCACCCCTCCACTTT. The encoded protein is CASWRQNNNSPLHF.